One sample yielded the 24 T cell receptor beta chains listed below, sequenced in a study of CD8 T cells in ankylosing spondylitis. Via MiXCR, TCRdb re-called the 5' RACE reads, giving one row per CDR3 protein. This table has roughly 120,000 distinct CDR3 sequences, about an eighth appearing once. The sample consisted of blood, either unsorted or a sorted T cell fraction (not recorded which). All receptors derive from a female donor with ankylosing spondylitis or in good health (not recorded which).

This clonotype has a handful of counts. This chain connects TRBV19 to TRBJ2-7; 7 bases match TRBD1. This CDR3 has 15 residues. V shed 1 base, J shed 3 bases, and the junction held 6 bases outside the gene matches. Germline CDR1 LNHDA, CDR2 SQIVND (reference sequence). CDR3 nucleotides: TGTGCCAGTAGTATAGGAGGGACAGCTTACTACGAGCAGTACTTC. Amino acid sequence: CASSIGGTAYYEQYF.

V usage is TRBV5-1 and J usage is TRBJ1-1; D may be TRBD1 (6 bases). The CDR3 has 15 residues. Trimming left V 0 bases short and J 5 bases short, with 14 bases between. Germline V gene data show CDR1 as SGHRS and CDR2 as YFSETQ. The chain's CDR3 is CASSLEGGRSTEAFF. In nucleotides, the CDR3 is TGCGCCAGCAGCTTGGAGGGGGGGAGGTCGACTGAAGCTTTCTTT.

In this sample, this clonotype turned up a few times. The rearrangement joins TRBV28 to TRBJ2-4; D is unclear. The CDR3 covers 15 residues. Germline-derived CDR1 and CDR2 are MDHEN and SYDVKM. Trimming took off 8 bases at V and 2 bases at J, with 16 bases between the two ends. CDR3 loop: CASGQALETKNIQYF. In DNA, the CDR3 is TGTGCCAGCGGGCAAGCGCTCGAGACCAAAAACATTCAGTACTTC.

The table lists this clonotype with a few counts. The genes are TRBV3-1 and TRBJ2-1; perhaps D is TRBD1 or TRBD2 (5 bases each). The V gene's germline CDR1 is LGHDT and CDR2 YNNKEL (reference sequence). The CDR3 covers 15 residues. The V gene lost 6 bases and the J gene lost 4 bases, with 16 bases spanning the gap. As DNA, the CDR3 is TGTGCCAGCAGTCATCGAGGGACGGGATACAATGAGCAGTTCTTC. Amino acid sequence: CASSHRGTGYNEQFF.

This clonotype was observed many times. The chain joins TRBV5-1 to TRBJ2-1; 11 bases match TRBD2. Germline CDR1 reads SGHRS; CDR2 reads YFSETQ. J was trimmed by 3 bases and V by 3 bases; bases with no gene match: 2. This CDR3 region has 15 residues. Written as DNA, the CDR3 is TGCGCCAGCAGCTCGGGACTAGCGGTCTACAATGAGCAGTTCTTC. Translation: CASSSGLAVYNEQFF.

This clonotype was seen ten or more times. This sequence joins TRBV5-1 and TRBJ2-1, with a possible D match to TRBD2 (5 bases). The V gene lost 0 bases and the J gene lost 0 bases, with 10 bases spanning the gap. The CDR3 is 16 amino acids. Germline lookup yields CDR1 SGHRS and CDR2 YFSETQ. The CDR3 reads CASSLAGTSSYNEQFF. In nucleotides, the CDR3 is TGCGCCAGCAGCTTGGCCGGTACTAGCTCCTACAATGAGCAGTTCTTC.

The V call is TRBV27, the J call TRBJ2-7; D remains ambiguous. With 3 bases removed from V and 3 bases from J, the gap between germline ends came to 9 bases. The CDR3 is made up of 13 amino acids. The germline CDR1 and CDR2 sequences are MNHEY and SMNVEV (reference sequence). The CDR3 loop is CASSLSHFYEQYF. The CDR3, as DNA: TGTGCCAGCAGTTTGTCACACTTCTACGAGCAGTACTTC.

This clonotype was observed a handful of times. The chain links TRBV7-9 to TRBJ2-2; no firm D call. The V end was cut by 5 bases, the J end by 1 base, with 8 bases between. Germline V lookup: CDR1 SEHNR, CDR2 FQNEAQ (reference sequence). The CDR3 is made up of 14 amino acids. DNA for the CDR3: TGTGCCAGCAGCATAACCCTGAACACCGGGGAGCTGTTTTTT. This codes for CASSITLNTGELFF.

With respect to this clonotype: This sequence may be a read error, since a much larger clone differs from it by one base. The chain combines TRBV5-1 with TRBJ1-1, with TRBD1 matching 7 bases. The germline CDR1 and CDR2 sequences are SGHRS and YFSETQ. V was pared by 3 bases and J by 3 bases, with 5 bases of the junction left unmatched. The CDR3 runs 14 residues. Written as DNA, the CDR3 is TGCGCCAGCAGCTCCGGGACAGCGGACACTGAAGCTTTCTTT. Residues: CASSSGTADTEAFF.

This clonotype was seen a handful of times. V usage is TRBV5-8 and J usage is TRBJ2-5, with 9 bases aligning to TRBD1. CDR3 length equals 15 residues. The trim removed 5 bases at V and 4 bases at J, leaving 9 bases unmatched. CDR1 is SGHTS and CDR2 is YDEGEE in the germline V gene. The CDR3 sequence is CASSSGTGNRETQYF. CDR3 sequence (DNA): TGTGCCAGCAGTTCGGGGACAGGGAATCGAGAGACCCAGTACTTC.

In this sample, this clonotype turned up a few times. This sequence joins TRBV20-1 and TRBJ2-1; a possible D gene is TRBD2 (6 bases). The CDR3 is 13 amino acids. Germline CDR1 DFQATT, CDR2 SNEGSKA (reference sequence). The V end lost 5 bases, the J end lost 2 bases, and 10 bases lay between the germline ends. CDR3 in DNA: TGCAGTGCTCCGGGACTGGCCTACAATGAGCAGTTCTTC. This codes for CSAPGLAYNEQFF.

This clonotype came up once. V gene TRBV5-4 combines with J gene TRBJ2-7; the D call may be TRBD1 or TRBD2 (5 bases each). The CDR3 spans 16 residues. CDR1 and CDR2 (germline): SGHNT, YYREEE (reference sequence). The V end lost 4 bases, the J end lost 0 bases, and 17 bases lay between the germline ends. CDR3 region: CASSQIIRGLSYEQYF. The CDR3 region has the DNA TGTGCCAGCAGCCAGATTATCCGGGGCCTCTCCTACGAGCAGTACTTC.

This clonotype was observed a handful of times. The chain combines TRBV5-1 with TRBJ1-4, with D perhaps matching TRBD1 (6 bases). This CDR3 spans 15 amino acids. Per germline, CDR1 SGHRS and CDR2 YFSETQ. V dropped 1 base and J dropped 7 bases, with 14 bases sitting between them. Here the CDR3 DNA reads TGCGCCAGCAGCTTGAGGGCCGGACAGAGTGAAAAACTGTTTTTT. As protein: CASSLRAGQSEKLFF.

The V gene is TRBV20-1, the J gene TRBJ2-7; TRBD1 agrees at 7 bases. The V gene's germline CDR1 is DFQATT and CDR2 SNEGSKA (reference sequence). The CDR3 runs 13 residues. V shed 1 base, J shed 5 bases, and the junction held 5 bases outside the gene matches. In DNA, the CDR3 is TGCAGTGCTAGAGGGACAGGCTCTAACGAGCAGTACTTC. This gives the protein CSARGTGSNEQYF.

The J gene is TRBJ1-1, the V gene TRBV7-9; TRBD1 matches at 9 bases. CDR1 is SEHNR, CDR2 FQNEAQ, per germline (reference sequence). The CDR3 has 17 residues. V lost 5 bases to trimming and J lost 1 base; unmatched junction nucleotides: 11. The CDR3 DNA sequence: TGTGCCAGCAGCCCAACAGGGGGCCCTCATGGGAACACTGAAGCTTTCTTT. Amino acid sequence: CASSPTGGPHGNTEAFF.

This clonotype has only a few counts. The gene calls are TRBV7-3 and TRBJ2-1, with a tentative D call TRBD2 (7 bases). CDR1 is SGHTA, CDR2 FQGTGA, per germline. Trimming shortened V by 5 bases and J by 4 bases, and 18 bases separated the two germline ends. The CDR3 runs to 16 residues. The CDR3 is CASSPEGGTNYNEQFF. In DNA, the CDR3 is TGTGCCAGCAGCCCGGAGGGGGGGACTAATTACAATGAGCAGTTCTTC. Drawing the rest from reference TRBV7-3 and TRBJ2-1, the complete variable domain is GAGVSQTPSNKVTEKGKYVELRCDPISGHTALYWYRQSLGQGPEFLIYFQGTGAADDSGLPNDRFFAVRPEGSVSTLKIQRTERGDSAVYLCASSPEGGTNYNEQFFGPGTRLTVL.

This clonotype has more than one count but fewer than ten. The rearrangement uses TRBV29-1 and TRBJ2-7, with unresolved D. The CDR3 sequence is 11 residues long. V lost 4 bases and J lost 3, with 7 bases in between. The germline V gene encodes CDR1 SQVTM and CDR2 ANQGSEA. CDR3 sequence (DNA): TGCAGCGTTGTCTTGGGCTACGAGCAGTACTTC. This codes for CSVVLGYEQYF.

This clonotype has ten or more counts. The DNA for the CDR3 is TGCAGCGTTGAAGACGGTGGAGGATCCTACAATGAGCAGTTCTTC. Translation gives CSVEDGGGSYNEQFF. The chain employs TRBV29-1 and TRBJ2-1, with D tentatively TRBD2 (5 bases). The CDR3 extends over 15 amino acids. CDR1 and CDR2 from the germline V gene are SQVTM and ANQGSEA. Trimming removed 0 bases from V and 1 base from J, with 10 bases in between.

This clonotype was picked up many times. The chain combines TRBV5-1 with TRBJ2-7, with a weak D call TRBD1 (7 bases). CDR3 length equals 15 residues. The V gene lost 0 bases and the J gene lost 7 bases, with 17 bases spanning the gap. Germline V gene sequence: CDR1 SGHRS, CDR2 YFSETQ. CDR3 sequence: CASSLEGQSGREQYF. CDR3 bases: TGCGCCAGCAGCTTGGAGGGACAGTCGGGGAGGGAGCAGTACTTC.

This clonotype appeared once. This may stem from a read error, because a much larger clone lies one nucleotide away. V gene TRBV20-1 combines with J gene TRBJ2-3; TRBD2 matches 8 bases. Germline CDR1 is DFQATT and CDR2 is SNEGSKA (reference sequence). The V and J ends lost 3 bases and 4 bases, in that order; junction bases with no gene match: 9. This CDR3 contains 15 residues. The CDR3 sequence: CSARASGLSADTQYF. DNA for the CDR3: TGCAGTGCTAGGGCTAGCGGGTTGAGCGCAGATACGCAGTATTTT.

This clonotype was picked up many times. The rearrangement uses TRBV9 and TRBJ2-3; D may be TRBD1 (6 bases). The CDR3 is 13 amino acids. The V gene lost 3 bases and the J gene lost 6 bases, with 11 bases spanning the gap. Per germline, CDR1 SGDLS and CDR2 YYNGEE. CDR3: CASSEQGRDTQYF. The CDR3 DNA sequence: TGTGCCAGCAGCGAACAGGGTAGGGATACGCAGTATTTT.

This clonotype was seen more than once but under ten times. This chain links TRBV20-1 with TRBJ2-5, with 11 positions matching TRBD2. Germline loops: CDR1 DFQATT, CDR2 SNEGSKA (reference sequence). V was clipped by 0 bases and J by 6 bases; unmatched bases: 9. The length of the CDR3 is 16 residues. The CDR3 coding sequence is TGCAGTGCTAGAGACACCAGATCTAGCGGGGGGAAGACCCAGTACTTC. As protein: CSARDTRSSGGKTQYF.

This clonotype was seen repeatedly, ten times or more. The V and J genes are TRBV20-1 and TRBJ1-1; D not resolved. The CDR3 loop spans 15 amino acids. V was pared by 0 bases and J by 0 bases, with 11 bases between. Germline lookup yields CDR1 DFQATT and CDR2 SNEGSKA (reference sequence). The CDR3 reads CSARDYRRMNTEAFF. The CDR3 DNA follows: TGCAGTGCTAGAGATTACCGTAGGATGAACACTGAAGCTTTCTTT.

This clonotype has a count of ten or more. V usage is TRBV5-1 and J usage is TRBJ2-1, with a weak D call TRBD2 (5 bases). This CDR3 region has 13 residues. The germline V gene has CDR1 SGHRS and CDR2 YFSETQ. V dropped 0 bases and J dropped 12 bases, with 13 bases sitting between them. Here the CDR3 DNA reads TGCGCCAGCAGCTTGGGCCCCGGCAGCGGGCAGTTCTTC. This sequence encodes CASSLGPGSGQFF.